The 31 T cell receptor beta chains presented below share a single source sample, sequenced in a study of Graves' ophthalmopathy and Graves' hyperthyroidism. RNA transcripts were the source from which TCR beta CDR3 regions were amplified. The workflow started with a first-round RT-PCR run with HTBI primers and then moved on to a second-round multiplex PCR. TCRdb reprocessed the multiplex PCR reads via MiXCR and lists one record per CDR3 protein. The profile shows 660,000 or so distinct CDR3 sequences, roughly 41% of them singletons. The sequencing input was peripheral blood. These receptors were taken from an adult man with Graves' ophthalmopathy.

This clonotype was observed many times. The chain is built from TRBV10-2 and TRBJ2-7; TRBD1 might be the D (5 bases). The CDR3 contains 14 residues. Trimming took off 4 bases at V and 10 bases at J, with 20 bases between the two ends. From germline, CDR1 is WSHSY and CDR2 SAAADI. The CDR3, as DNA: TGCGCCAGCAGTGGAAGATCGGGTGAAGGGGCTCAGTACTTC. Its protein product is CASSGRSGEGAQYF.

The chain carries TRBV9 and TRBJ1-1; maybe TRBD1 (5 bases). V was cut by 4 bases and J by 5 bases, with 18 bases left in between. The germline gives CDR1 SGDLS, CDR2 YYNGEE. The CDR3 runs 15 residues. CDR3 nucleotides: TGTGCCAGCAGCCAATTTTTGGGGCGAGGGACTGAAGCTTTCTTT. It is translated as CASSQFLGRGTEAFF.

The V and J genes are TRBV25-1 and TRBJ1-1; possible D gene TRBD1, 6 bases. The length of the CDR3 is 14 residues. The germline CDR1 and CDR2 sequences are MGHDK and SYGVNS. V lost 7 bases, J lost 3 bases, and 15 bases lay in between. The CDR3 loop is CASTQTGLDTEAFF. As DNA, the CDR3 is TGTGCCAGCACCCAAACAGGGTTGGACACTGAAGCTTTCTTT.

This clonotype was observed at least ten times. This chain joins TRBV5-1 and TRBJ2-7; D not certain. Trimming removed 1 base at V and 3 bases at J, with 14 bases between. Germline assignment: CDR1 SGHRS and CDR2 YFSETQ. CDR3 length equals 15 residues. The CDR3 DNA sequence: TGCGCCAGCAGCTTGTCGGGCAGCCGCAGCTACGAGCAGTACTTC. Its protein product is CASSLSGSRSYEQYF.

Details on this clonotype: A much bigger clone sits one base away, suggesting this may be a read error. The rearrangement links TRBV5-1 to TRBJ1-4, with 7 bases matching TRBD1. The germline V gene encodes CDR1 SGHRS and CDR2 YFSETQ. The J segment lost 4 bases and the V segment lost 4 bases, leaving 10 bases of the junction unmatched. The CDR3 consists of 16 residues. The CDR3 here is CASSRQGGANNEKLFF. In DNA form, the CDR3 reads TGCGCCAGCAGCCGACAGGGCGGAGCAAATAATGAAAAACTGTTTTTT.

Turning to this clonotype: A junction end diverges from the germline sequence, so it may reflect a read error. The chain recombines TRBV7-2 with TRBJ2-7; TRBD2 aligns across 8 bases. This CDR3 spans 18 amino acids. CDR1 and CDR2 from the germline V gene are SGHTA and FQGNSA. The CDR3 DNA is TGTGCCAGCAGCTTAGTGAGGGGACTAGGGAAGGCGTCCTACGAGCGGTACTTC. Translating gives CASSLVRGLGKASYERYF.

This clonotype came up many times. The chain recombines TRBV9 with TRBJ2-7; 8 bases agree with TRBD2. The germline V gene encodes CDR1 SGDLS and CDR2 YYNGEE. CDR3 length: 15 residues. The V and J ends lost 3 bases and 6 bases, in that order; junction bases with no gene match: 11. The CDR3 sequence: CASSARPGLGSEQYF. In nucleotides, the CDR3 is TGTGCCAGCAGCGCAAGGCCGGGACTAGGTTCCGAGCAGTACTTC.

Many counts were recorded for this clonotype. This chain links TRBV7-9 with TRBJ2-7, with a weak D call TRBD2 (6 bases). The CDR3 is 15 residues long. CDR1 SEHNR and CDR2 FQNEAQ come from the germline V gene (reference sequence). The V end was cut by 3 bases, the J end by 4 bases, with 16 bases between. The CDR3 coding sequence is TGTGCCAGCAGCTTCCCGGGAGTTGTGGGTTACGAGCAGTACTTC. This gives the protein CASSFPGVVGYEQYF.

This clonotype was recorded at least ten times. The chain recombines TRBV7-9 with TRBJ2-6; D possibly corresponds to TRBD2 (6 bases). Trimming cost V 5 bases and J 3 bases, with 11 bases left between them. Germline CDR1 is SEHNR and CDR2 is FQNEAQ (reference sequence). This CDR3 has 15 residues. CDR3 amino acids: CASSPGLFGANVLTF. The CDR3, as DNA: TGTGCCAGCAGCCCCGGACTATTTGGGGCCAACGTCCTGACTTTC.

The sample holds many counts of this clonotype. The CDR3 bases are TGTGCCAGCAGTCCGCTCGCTGGGGTCAATCAGCCCCAGCATTTT. This sequence encodes CASSPLAGVNQPQHF. The J gene is TRBJ1-5, the V gene TRBV6-4; D not resolved. V lost 5 bases to trimming and J lost 3 bases, with 14 bases between them. Germline lookup yields CDR1 MRHNA and CDR2 SNTAGT. The CDR3 contains 15 residues.

This clonotype was seen ten or more times. The chain combines TRBV7-9 with TRBJ1-1, with D possibly being TRBD1 (6 bases). Trimming took 7 bases from V and 2 from J, leaving 11 bases between them. In germline, CDR1 is SEHNR, CDR2 FQNEAQ (reference sequence). This CDR3 comprises 13 residues. CDR3 in amino acids: CASTDSANTEAFF. The CDR3 DNA reads as TGTGCCAGCACGGACAGTGCTAACACTGAAGCTTTCTTT. The variable domain in full, with the rest retrieved from reference TRBV7-9 and TRBJ1-1, is DTGVSQNPRHKITKRGQNVTFRCDPISEHNRLYWYRQTLGQGPEFLTYFQNEAQLEKSRLLSDRFSAERPKGSFSTLEIQRTEQGDSAMYLCASTDSANTEAFFGQGTRLTVV.

The table lists this clonotype with many counts. The rearrangement links TRBV6-5 to TRBJ1-2; D is ambiguous. The CDR3 has 13 residues. Trimming cost V 10 bases and J 2 bases, with 14 bases left between them. Germline V CDR1 and CDR2: MNHEY, SVGAGI. The CDR3 loop reads CATRPLMNYGYTF. DNA of the CDR3: TGTGCCACCCGTCCATTAATGAACTATGGCTACACCTTC.

This clonotype showed up many times. V and J are TRBV29-1 and TRBJ1-5; D remains ambiguous. This CDR3 contains 14 residues. Germline CDR1 SQVTM, CDR2 ANQGSEA. Trimming took 7 bases from V and 4 from J, leaving 17 bases between them. Here the CDR3 reads CSAQDANFNQPQHF. DNA for the CDR3: TGCAGCGCCCAGGACGCCAACTTTAATCAGCCCCAGCATTTT.

The CDR3 reads CASSRRQGRGETQYF. CDR3 coding DNA: TGTGCCAGCAGCCGCCGACAGGGGCGCGGAGAGACCCAGTACTTC. The chain uses TRBV7-2 and TRBJ2-5; 8 bases fit TRBD1. The CDR3 length is 15 residues. J lost 4 bases, V lost 5 bases, and 9 bases had no gene match. The germline V gene encodes CDR1 SGHTA and CDR2 FQGNSA.

There are many counts of this clonotype. The V call is TRBV2, the J call TRBJ1-2, with D possibly being TRBD1 (5 bases). The germline V gene has CDR1 SNHLY and CDR2 FYNNEI. Trimming removed 6 bases from V and 5 bases from J, with 16 bases in between. The CDR3 runs to 14 residues. CDR3 in amino acids: CASRGVTASYGYTF. CDR3 nucleotide sequence: TGTGCCAGCAGAGGGGTGACAGCGTCTTATGGCTACACCTTC.

The J gene is TRBJ1-1, the V gene TRBV4-1; 8 nucleotides line up with TRBD1. This CDR3 comprises 16 residues. V dropped 4 bases and J dropped 6; count of bases not matched to a gene: 13. Germline CDR1 MGHRA, CDR2 YSYEKL. The CDR3 nucleotides are TGCGCCAGCAGCCCCGACAGGGGAGTGTCGCAACCTGAAGCTTTCTTT. This codes for CASSPDRGVSQPEAFF.

There are many counts of this clonotype. The chain combines TRBV19 with TRBJ2-6; TRBD1 agrees at 8 bases. The CDR3 extends over 17 amino acids. The V gene's germline CDR1 is LNHDA and CDR2 SQIVND (reference sequence). The junction had 8 bases not matched to a gene; V was cut back by 5 bases and J by 2 bases. The CDR3 loop reads CASSSRQGRTGANVLTF. The CDR3 DNA reads TGTGCCAGTAGTTCTCGACAGGGGAGAACTGGGGCCAACGTCCTGACTTTC.

This clonotype was seen repeatedly, ten times or more. This rearrangement joins TRBV29-1 to TRBJ2-5; 9 bases agree with TRBD1. Trimming cost V 3 bases and J 2 bases; bases outside gene matches: 7. CDR1 SQVTM and CDR2 ANQGSEA come from the germline V gene. There are 15 residues in the CDR3. This CDR3 reads CSVDIGQGLQETQYF. CDR3 DNA: TGCAGCGTTGATATCGGACAGGGGTTGCAAGAGACCCAGTACTTC.

This clonotype appeared a few times. The rearrangement joins TRBV25-1 to TRBJ2-3, with TRBD2 matching over 8 bases. Per germline, CDR1 MGHDK and CDR2 SYGVNS. CDR3 size: 17 residues. The V and J ends lost 2 bases and 0 bases, in that order; junction bases with no gene match: 7. In DNA form, the CDR3 reads TGTGCCAGCAGTGAACCTGCGGGGGGACCTAGCACAGATACGCAGTATTTT. Residues: CASSEPAGGPSTDTQYF.

The gene calls are TRBV10-3 and TRBJ1-2; 7 bases line up with TRBD1. CDR3 length: 12 residues. Germline loops: CDR1 ENHRY, CDR2 SYGVKD. V trimming: 11 bases; J trimming: 8 bases; junction bases outside the gene matches: 11. The CDR3, as DNA: TGTGCCTTATGGACAGGAGGCATAGGCTACACCTTC. Its protein is CALWTGGIGYTF.

This clonotype showed up many times. The chain uses TRBV7-2 and TRBJ1-1; maybe TRBD1 (5 bases). CDR1 and CDR2 from the germline V gene are SGHTA and FQGNSA. The V end was cut by 5 bases, the J end by 3 bases, with 25 bases between. There are 18 residues in the CDR3. In DNA form, the CDR3 reads TGTGCCAGCAGCCCCCCTGGGGTATCCCTTTCGGGGGACACTGAAGCTTTCTTT. Its translation is CASSPPGVSLSGDTEAFF.

The chain employs TRBV20-1 and TRBJ1-2, with D unclear. The CDR3 runs to 17 residues. Trimming took 0 bases from V and 4 from J, leaving 21 bases between them. Germline-derived CDR1 and CDR2 are DFQATT and SNEGSKA (reference sequence). This CDR3 reads CSARDPASGSTVYGYTF. Here the CDR3 DNA reads TGCAGTGCTAGAGATCCCGCCTCCGGGAGCACCGTCTATGGCTACACCTTC.

As for this clonotype: A much bigger clone sits one base away, suggesting this may be a read error. The rearrangement uses TRBV9 and TRBJ2-5; a weak D match, TRBD1 (5 bases). With 5 bases removed from V and 1 base from J, the gap between germline ends came to 15 bases. This CDR3 is built from 15 residues. Looked up from germline, CDR1 is SGDLS and CDR2 is YYNGEE. The CDR3 reads CASSDLRESQETQYF. CDR3 bases: TGTGCCAGCAGTGATCTCAGGGAATCCCAAGAGACCCAGTACTTC.

This clonotype has just a few counts. This rearrangement joins TRBV2 to TRBJ1-2; tentatively, D is TRBD1 (5 bases). Germline V lookup: CDR1 SNHLY, CDR2 FYNNEI. The V gene lost 6 bases and the J gene lost 3 bases, with 14 bases spanning the gap. This CDR3 spans 14 amino acids. This CDR3 is CASSQREGYYGYTF. The CDR3 nucleotides read TGTGCCAGCAGCCAGAGGGAGGGGTACTATGGCTACACCTTC.

In its sample, this clonotype was seen many times. The chain recombines TRBV29-1 with TRBJ1-2; a weak D match, TRBD1 (6 bases). Germline V CDR1 and CDR2: SQVTM, ANQGSEA. The CDR3 runs to 12 residues. The CDR3 DNA reads TGCAGTCAGGGGACCGGTATGGGTGGCTACACCTTC. Protein: CSQGTGMGGYTF.

This clonotype showed up many times. The chain uses TRBV9 and TRBJ1-1, with D hard to call. The CDR3 consists of 15 residues. V lost 4 bases and J 1 base, leaving 14 bases between the germline ends. Germline CDR1 reads SGDLS; CDR2 reads YYNGEE. CDR3 sequence: CASSPRGESNTEAFF. The CDR3 DNA reads as TGTGCCAGCAGCCCTCGGGGAGAATCGAACACTGAAGCTTTCTTT.

Remarks on this clonotype: A much larger clone is a single base away; this may be a read error. The V gene is TRBV5-5, the J gene TRBJ1-2; D is possibly TRBD1 (5 bases). The germline V gene has CDR1 SGHKS and CDR2 YYEKEE (reference sequence). The CDR3 totals 14 residues. Trimming removed 3 bases at V and 5 bases at J, with 14 bases between. CDR3 sequence (DNA): TGTGCCAGCAGCTGGGGACCTGGGGGGTATGGCTACACCTTC. This sequence encodes CASSWGPGGYGYTF. Variable domain in full (rest from reference TRBV5-5 and TRBJ1-2): DAGVTQSPTHLIKTRGQQVTLRCSPISGHKSVSWYQQVLGQGPQFIFQYYEKEERGRGNFPDRFSARQFPNYSSELNVNALLLGDSALYLCASSWGPGGYGYTFGSGTRLTVV.

V and J are TRBV29-1 and TRBJ1-2; D is uncertain. The CDR3 extends over 15 amino acids. Trimming cost V 3 bases and J 4 bases, with 18 bases left between them. Germline lookup yields CDR1 SQVTM and CDR2 ANQGSEA. CDR3 amino acids: CSVEERGTGRYGYTF. For the CDR3, the DNA is TGCAGCGTTGAGGAGCGGGGTACGGGCCGCTATGGCTACACCTTC.

The sample holds a few counts of this clonotype. The V and J genes are TRBV6-5 and TRBJ2-6; 12 bases match TRBD2. V gave up 0 bases and J gave up 0 bases; unmatched junction bases: 3. This CDR3 is built from 19 residues. From germline, CDR1 is MNHEY and CDR2 SVGAGI. The CDR3 DNA reads TGTGCCAGCAGTTACTCCGGACTAGCGGGGAGCTCTGGGGCCAACGTCCTGACTTTC. It codes for CASSYSGLAGSSGANVLTF.

This clonotype has a count of ten or more. The chain employs TRBV7-9 and TRBJ1-1, with D possibly TRBD1 on 5 matching bases. Germline assignment: CDR1 SEHNR and CDR2 FQNEAQ (reference sequence). Deletions cut 5 bases from V and 1 base from J, with 14 bases between. The CDR3 runs 15 residues. In DNA form, the CDR3 reads TGTGCCAGCAGCAACCGGGGGGGGAAGAACACTGAAGCTTTCTTT. Translating gives CASSNRGGKNTEAFF. Variable domain in full (rest from reference TRBV7-9 and TRBJ1-1): DTGVSQNPRHKITKRGQNVTFRCDPISEHNRLYWYRQTLGQGPEFLTYFQNEAQLEKSRLLSDRFSAERPKGSFSTLEIQRTEQGDSAMYLCASSNRGGKNTEAFFGQGTRLTVV.

The chain employs TRBV10-2 and TRBJ2-5; 11 bases align to TRBD2. The J segment lost 6 bases and the V segment lost 10 bases, leaving 7 bases of the junction unmatched. Per germline, CDR1 WSHSY and CDR2 SAAADI. CDR3 length: 13 residues. The CDR3 is CATTSGGAKTQYF. CDR3 bases: TGCGCCACCACTAGCGGGGGCGCAAAGACCCAGTACTTC.